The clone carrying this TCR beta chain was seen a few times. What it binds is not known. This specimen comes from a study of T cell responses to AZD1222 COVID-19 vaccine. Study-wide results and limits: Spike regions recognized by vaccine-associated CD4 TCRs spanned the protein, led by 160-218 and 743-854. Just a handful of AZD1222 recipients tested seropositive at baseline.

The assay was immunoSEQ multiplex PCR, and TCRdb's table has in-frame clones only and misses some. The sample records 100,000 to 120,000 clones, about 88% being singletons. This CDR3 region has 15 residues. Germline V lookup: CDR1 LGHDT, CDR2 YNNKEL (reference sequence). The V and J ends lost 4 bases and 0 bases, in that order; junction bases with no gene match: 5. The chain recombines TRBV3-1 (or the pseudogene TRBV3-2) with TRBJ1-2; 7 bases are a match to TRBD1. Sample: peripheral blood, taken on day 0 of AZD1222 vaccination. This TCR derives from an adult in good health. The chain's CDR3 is CASSRWQGANYGYTF. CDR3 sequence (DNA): TGTGCCAGCAGCCGGTGGCAGGGGGCTAACTATGGCTACACCTTC.